One sample yielded the 10 T cell receptor beta chains listed below, sequenced in a study of cytomegalovirus exposure and HLA in healthy donors. The PCR ran on 60 Vbeta and 13 Jbeta primers. TCRdb's table, derived via immunoSEQ multiplex PCR, lists solely in-frame clones and lacks some. The data contain about 160,000 clones, approximately 84% of them singletons. Specimen: PBMCs. The receptor source for this set is a woman between 40 and 50 years old in good health and CMV-seropositive.

This clone was seen once. The rearrangement joins TRBV7-9 to TRBJ2-2, with D tentatively TRBD2 (6 bases). From germline, CDR1 is SEHNR and CDR2 FQNEAQ (reference sequence). The CDR3 has 15 amino acids. The ends were cut back, 11 bases at V and 10 bases at J, with 26 bases in the middle. Here the CDR3 DNA reads TGTGCCGCAAGGGAGGACTCGTATATTAAAGCGGAGCTGTTTTTT. This encodes CAAREDSYIKAELFF.

This chain joins TRBV5-4 and TRBJ1-2; 7 bases map to TRBD1. CDR1 is SGHNT, CDR2 YYREEE, per germline (reference sequence). Unmatched junction bases numbered 7, after V lost 4 bases and J lost 1 base. This CDR3 has 15 residues. The CDR3 loop reads CASSQDRGHNYGYTF. The CDR3 DNA follows: TGTGCCAGCAGCCAAGATAGGGGGCATAACTATGGCTACACCTTC.

The V gene is TRBV7-8, the J gene TRBJ2-1; D is unclear. The CDR3 loop spans 11 amino acids. Germline values: CDR1 SGHVS, CDR2 FQNEAQ. With 2 bases removed from V and 7 bases from J, the gap between germline ends came to 3 bases. The CDR3 reads CASSLRNEQFF. The CDR3 DNA follows: TGTGCCAGCAGCTTACGGAATGAGCAGTTCTTC.

This rearrangement joins TRBV6-1 to TRBJ2-7; maybe TRBD1 (6 bases). Germline CDR1 is MNHNS and CDR2 is SASEGT. V was clipped by 8 bases and J by 3 bases, with 11 bases between them. The CDR3 sequence is 12 residues long. The CDR3 protein is CASYYRVYEQYF. CDR3 DNA: TGTGCCAGCTACTACAGGGTCTACGAGCAGTACTTC.

The chain uses TRBV5-1 and TRBJ1-1, with D uncertain. The CDR3 runs to 15 residues. V was trimmed by 4 bases and J by 5 bases, leaving 18 bases between them. The germline V gene encodes CDR1 SGHRS and CDR2 YFSETQ. CDR3 DNA: TGCGCCAGCAGCGGTGGAGGGAACGGGAGGACTGAAGCTTTCTTT. It codes for CASSGGGNGRTEAFF.

The sample holds one count of this clone. The rearrangement joins TRBV6-1 to TRBJ2-3, with D unclear. Between the trimmed V and J ends, which lost 2 bases and 15 bases, there was a span of 12 bases. This CDR3 region has 11 residues. CDR1 and CDR2 from the germline V gene are MNHNS and SASEGT. This CDR3 reads CASSEFMWQYF. The CDR3 region has the DNA TGTGCCAGCAGTGAATTTATGTGGCAATATTTT.

J is TRBJ2-5 and V is TRBV9, with D maybe TRBD2 (6 bases). This CDR3 region has 13 residues. V lost 4 bases and J lost 3, with 10 bases in between. Germline CDR1 is SGDLS and CDR2 is YYNGEE. The CDR3 sequence is CASSLGREETQYF. The CDR3 DNA reads as TGTGCCAGCAGCCTCGGGAGAGAAGAGACCCAGTACTTC.

The rearrangement uses TRBV4-1 and TRBJ1-1, with 9 bases aligning to TRBD1. The CDR3 sequence is 15 residues long. Per germline, CDR1 MGHRA and CDR2 YSYEKL. The J segment lost 6 bases and the V segment lost 2 bases, leaving 7 bases of the junction unmatched. The CDR3 reads CASSQKTGGAAEAFF. The CDR3, as DNA: TGCGCCAGCAGCCAAAAAACAGGGGGCGCCGCTGAAGCTTTCTTT.

This rearrangement joins TRBV25-1 to TRBJ1-2; D perhaps matches TRBD1 (5 bases). The CDR3 is 11 amino acids. CDR1 is MGHDK, CDR2 SYGVNS, per germline. Between the trimmed V and J ends, which lost 7 bases and 3 bases, there was a span of 6 bases. The CDR3 DNA sequence: TGTGCCAGCACAGGGTACTATGGCTACACCTTC. This codes for CASTGYYGYTF.

The rearrangement links TRBV15 to TRBJ1-2; 9 bases fit TRBD1. The CDR3 extends over 17 amino acids. The ends lost 1 base at V and 1 base at J; junction bases unmatched: 7. The germline gives CDR1 LNHNV, CDR2 YYDKDF (reference sequence). This chain's CDR3 is CATSRAVRQGGNYGYTF. The CDR3 DNA follows: TGTGCCACCAGCAGAGCAGTCAGACAGGGGGGTAACTATGGCTACACCTTC.